This T cell receptor (beta chain) came from a study of metastatic and nonmetastatic thyroid tumors. Whole-study context: It was across blood and tumor or nodule tissue from malignant and benign thyroid patients that repertoires were compared. Findings and limits, study-wide: Within blood and tumor, benign nodules reportedly had significantly lower TCR beta diversity than malignant thyroid tumors did.

Thyroid surgery took place with no prior treatment in any patient. This clone was counted ten times or more. Its antigen is undetermined. V lost 2 bases and J 0 bases, leaving 7 bases between the germline ends. Germline V gene lookup returns CDR1 KGHDR and CDR2 SFDVKD. The CDR3 is made up of 15 amino acids. In the study's own analysis: Researchers built a distant-metastasis classifier for papillary thyroid cancer that drew on CDR3 differences across clinicopathological groups. TCRdb re-called the PCR reads via MiXCR. The authors' filters were not applied to this entry. The sample includes about 45,000 clones, 4% of them seen just once.

The rearrangement uses TRBV24-1 and TRBJ1-5; D unresolved. The specimen was blood. The TCR originated in a female donor with papillary thyroid cancer or a benign thyroid nodule (not recorded which). Some clones in this sample may be carry-over from other donors' samples. CDR3 coding DNA: TGTGCCACCAGTGATTCTTGGAATAGCAATCAGCCCCAGCATTTT. Its protein product is CATSDSWNSNQPQHF.